Reported below is one T cell receptor beta chain. Germline assignment: CDR1 MDHEN and CDR2 SYDVKM. The CDR3 totals 15 residues. J lost 7 bases, V lost 4 bases, and 6 bases had no gene match. The data originate from a study of cytomegalovirus exposure and HLA in healthy donors. A multiplex PCR was run with 60 Vbeta primers and 13 Jbeta primers. Produced via immunoSEQ multiplex PCR; TCRdb's table is partial and in-frame only. The repertoire consists of about 100,000 clones, with 78% occurring once and the leading ten covering around 0.76%. The clonotype was recovered from a woman aged 55-70 years in good health and CMV-seronegative. Material: PBMCs. The chain combines TRBV28 with TRBJ2-5; the match to TRBD2 covers 13 bases. The CDR3 spells CASSSRTSGRPTQYF. Here the CDR3 DNA reads TGTGCCAGCAGTTCTCGGACTAGCGGGAGACCGACCCAGTACTTC.